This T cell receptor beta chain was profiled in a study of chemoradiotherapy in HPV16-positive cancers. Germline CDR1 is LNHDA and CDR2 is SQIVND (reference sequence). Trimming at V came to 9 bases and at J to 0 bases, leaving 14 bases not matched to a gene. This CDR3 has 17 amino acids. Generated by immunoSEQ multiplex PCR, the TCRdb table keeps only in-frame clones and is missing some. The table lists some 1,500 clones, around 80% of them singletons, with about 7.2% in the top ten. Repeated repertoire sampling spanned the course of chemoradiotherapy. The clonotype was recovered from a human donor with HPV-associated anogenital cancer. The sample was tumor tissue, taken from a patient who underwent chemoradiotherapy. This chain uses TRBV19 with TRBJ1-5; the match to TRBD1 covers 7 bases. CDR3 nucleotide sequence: TGTGCCAGGCACCCGGGACAGCTTTTTTATAGCAATCAGCCCCAGCATTTT. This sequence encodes CARHPGQLFYSNQPQHF. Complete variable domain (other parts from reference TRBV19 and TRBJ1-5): DGGITQSPKYLFRKEGQNVTLSCEQNLNHDAMYWYRQDPGQGLRLIYYSQIVNDFQKGDIAEGYSVSREKKESFPLTVTSAQKNPTAFYLCARHPGQLFYSNQPQHFGDGTRLSIL.